The source of this TCR beta chain is a study of T cell repertoires in cytomegalovirus infection. About the study: Matching HLA type and CMV infection were both indicated by public TCR beta signatures.

In TCRdb, the reads were re-called with MiXCR into one record per CDR3 protein. The repertoire holds about 830,000 distinct CDR3 sequences, with approximately 30% as singletons. Concerning this clonotype: Its specificity is not known.

The CDR3 runs to 16 residues. V was shortened by 3 bases and J by 5 bases, with 18 bases between the two germline ends. Germline values: CDR1 SGHKS, CDR2 YYEKEE (reference sequence). Study observations and caveats: The study found HLA-C-restricted CMV-specific TCR beta clonotypes dominating the ex vivo response.

The sequence came from a human donor in good health (CMV status not recorded). Some clones in this sample may be carry-over from other donors' samples. The chain carries TRBV5-5 and TRBJ1-3; weak D call: TRBD1 (6 bases). The sequenced sample was cultured CD8+ T cells from PBMCs, obtained from culture after CMV antigen stimulation. CDR3 in DNA: TGTGCCAGCAGCTCCTCTCCCCCAGGGGAGCGAAACACCATATATTTT. This encodes CASSSSPPGERNTIYF.